The source of this T cell receptor (beta chain) is a study of blood T cell repertoires in COVID-19. Looking at the study overall: COVID-19 samples collected from the United States, Italy and Spain covered acute and convalescent phases. T cells, B-cell-depleted T cells, or PBMCs supplied cDNA or gDNA.

The V gene end was trimmed by 4 bases and the J gene end by 3 bases; junction bases not matched to a gene: 3. The CDR3 loop spans 15 amino acids. The germline V gene encodes CDR1 MGHDK and CDR2 SYGVNS. Generated by immunoSEQ multiplex PCR, the TCRdb table keeps only in-frame clones and is missing some. The sample carries 70,000 to 95,000 clones, around 81% recorded once. The chain has TRBV25-1 and TRBJ2-1; 10 bases match TRBD2. Sequencing used peripheral blood. This receptor was identified in a woman aged 70-85 years with active or convalescent COVID-19. The CDR3 loop is CASSVSGGHYNEQFF. CDR3 bases: TGTGCCAGCAGTGTTAGCGGGGGGCACTACAATGAGCAGTTCTTC.